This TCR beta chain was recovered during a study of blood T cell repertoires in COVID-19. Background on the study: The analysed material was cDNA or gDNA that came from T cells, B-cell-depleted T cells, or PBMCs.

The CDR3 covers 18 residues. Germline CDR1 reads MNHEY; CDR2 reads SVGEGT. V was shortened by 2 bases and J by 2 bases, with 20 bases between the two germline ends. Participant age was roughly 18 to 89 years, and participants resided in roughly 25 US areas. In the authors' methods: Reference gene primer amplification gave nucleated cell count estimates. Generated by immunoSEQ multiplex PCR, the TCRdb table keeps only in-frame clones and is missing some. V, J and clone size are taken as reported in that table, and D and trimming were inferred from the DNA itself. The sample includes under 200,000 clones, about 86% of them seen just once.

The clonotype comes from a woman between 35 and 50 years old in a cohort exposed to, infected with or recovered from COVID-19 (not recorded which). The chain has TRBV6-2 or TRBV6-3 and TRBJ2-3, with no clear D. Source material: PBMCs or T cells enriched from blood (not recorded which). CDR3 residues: CASSYDPILAAITDTQYF. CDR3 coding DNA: TGTGCCAGCAGTTACGACCCTATCCTCGCGGCGATCACAGATACGCAGTATTTT.